Listed here are 13 T cell receptor beta chains from one sample, sequenced in a study of graft-versus-host responses after intestinal transplantation. Only in-frame clones appear in the TCRdb table, and some are missing; sequencing was by immunoSEQ multiplex PCR. The repertoire includes roughly 60,000 clones, about 90% of them detected once, and approximately 1.5% sits in the top ten. Source: PBMCs, taken 26 days after transplant. The source of these receptors is a human patient who received an intestinal transplant, so some T cells may come from the graft donor.

The chain combines TRBV14 with TRBJ2-2; TRBD2 agrees at 12 bases. Germline V gene lookup returns CDR1 SGHDN and CDR2 FVKESK. The J segment lost 7 bases and the V segment lost 6 bases, leaving 12 bases of the junction unmatched. This CDR3 comprises 17 residues. CDR3: CASRLTSGGLPGGELFF. In DNA, the CDR3 is TGTGCCAGCAGGCTCACTAGCGGGGGGCTCCCAGGCGGGGAGCTGTTTTTT.

The chain couples TRBV7-3 to TRBJ2-1; 9 nucleotides line up with TRBD2. Germline V gene data show CDR1 as SGHTA and CDR2 as FQGTGA. CDR3 length equals 16 residues. V trimming: 0 bases; J trimming: 9 bases; junction bases outside the gene matches: 9. The CDR3 spells CASSLTSAGGLVEQFF. CDR3 DNA sequence: TGTGCCAGCAGCTTAACGTCGGCGGGGGGGCTAGTTGAGCAGTTCTTC. The full variable domain, completed using reference TRBV7-3 and TRBJ2-1, is GAGVSQTPSNKVTEKGKYVELRCDPISGHTALYWYRQSLGQGPEFLIYFQGTGAADDSGLPNDRFFAVRPEGSVSTLKIQRTERGDSAVYLCASSLTSAGGLVEQFFGPGTRLTVL.

The genes are TRBV27 and TRBJ1-1; no clear D gene. This CDR3 has 16 amino acids. Trimming removed 5 bases from V and 0 bases from J, with 16 bases in between. Germline V gives CDR1 MNHEY, CDR2 SMNVEV (reference sequence). CDR3 amino acids: CASSPADLLMNTEAFF. CDR3 DNA: TGTGCCAGCAGTCCAGCCGACTTACTTATGAACACTGAAGCTTTCTTT.

This clone was seen a single time. The rearrangement links TRBV2 to TRBJ2-1, with TRBD1 identical over 7 bases. In germline, CDR1 is SNHLY, CDR2 FYNNEI. Unmatched junction bases numbered 0, after V lost 6 bases and J lost 4 bases. The CDR3 consists of 12 residues. The CDR3: CASRTGYNEQFF. The CDR3 DNA reads as TGTGCCAGCAGGACAGGGTACAATGAGCAGTTCTTC.

J is TRBJ1-2 and V is TRBV6-1; no clear D. CDR1 and CDR2 from the germline V gene are MNHNS and SASEGT. Between the trimmed V and J ends, which lost 4 bases and 2 bases, there was a span of 11 bases. This CDR3 contains 14 residues. DNA of the CDR3: TGTGCCAGCAGTGCCGCACAGAAGAACTATGGCTACACCTTC. Translation: CASSAAQKNYGYTF.

V and J are TRBV28 and TRBJ1-1; D perhaps matches TRBD1 (5 bases). The CDR3 length is 14 residues. Trimming shortened V by 4 bases and J by 1 base, and 10 bases separated the two germline ends. Per the germline V gene, CDR1 is MDHEN and CDR2 is SYDVKM. The CDR3 nucleotides are TGTGCCAGCAGTTCCGGGGGGGAGAACACTGAAGCTTTCTTT. It encodes CASSSGGENTEAFF.

The rearrangement joins TRBV9 to TRBJ2-5; tentative D call: TRBD2 (6 bases). The CDR3 runs 17 residues. Trimming pared 3 bases from V and 3 bases from J, leaving 21 bases between. Germline values: CDR1 SGDLS, CDR2 YYNGEE. In DNA, the CDR3 is TGTGCCAGCAGCGCCTGTTCTAGCGTTCAGCCCAAAGAGACCCAGTACTTC. Amino acid sequence: CASSACSSVQPKETQYF. The whole variable domain, remainder taken from reference TRBV9 and TRBJ2-5, is DSGVTQTPKHLITATGQRVTLRCSPRSGDLSVYWYQQSLDQGLQFLIQYYNGEERAKGNILERFSAQQFPDLHSELNLSSLELGDSALYFCASSACSSVQPKETQYFGPGTRLLVL.

The chain carries TRBV5-1 and TRBJ1-1; a possible D gene is TRBD1 (6 bases). Per germline, CDR1 SGHRS and CDR2 YFSETQ. This CDR3 spans 14 amino acids. V dropped 4 bases and J dropped 2 bases, with 12 bases sitting between them. CDR3: CASSPDSQNTEAFF. CDR3 coding DNA: TGCGCCAGCAGCCCGGACAGTCAAAACACTGAAGCTTTCTTT.

The chain is built from TRBV9 and TRBJ1-1; the D gene is possibly TRBD1 (6 bases). Germline lookup yields CDR1 SGDLS and CDR2 YYNGEE. The CDR3 has 14 amino acids. Trimming cost V 4 bases and J 1 base, with 11 bases left between them. For the CDR3, the DNA is TGTGCCAGCAGCCCAACACAGGGGAACACTGAAGCTTTCTTT. The encoded protein is CASSPTQGNTEAFF. The entire variable domain, with the rest obtained from reference TRBV9 and TRBJ1-1, is as follows: DSGVTQTPKHLITATGQRVTLRCSPRSGDLSVYWYQQSLDQGLQFLIQYYNGEERAKGNILERFSAQQFPDLHSELNLSSLELGDSALYFCASSPTQGNTEAFFGQGTRLTVV.

The rearrangement links TRBV12-5 to TRBJ1-5, with D perhaps TRBD1 (6 bases). V dropped 6 bases and J dropped 3 bases, with 12 bases sitting between them. The CDR3 sequence is 14 residues long. Germline-derived CDR1 and CDR2 are LGHNT and FRNRAP. The CDR3, as DNA: TGTGCTAGTGGCGAAAACAGGGACAATCAGCCCCAGCATTTT. Protein: CASGENRDNQPQHF.

The V gene is TRBV4-2, the J gene TRBJ2-7, with 8 positions matching TRBD2. CDR1 and CDR2 (germline): LGHNA, YNFKEQ. After removal of 3 bases from V and 1 base from J, the junction contained 5 bases not matched to a gene. This CDR3 has 15 amino acids. CDR3 sequence reads: CASSHNSGESYEQYF. The CDR3 DNA reads TGTGCCAGCAGCCATAATAGCGGGGAATCCTACGAGCAGTACTTC.

The chain couples TRBV5-1 to TRBJ2-3; 9 bases align to TRBD1. J was trimmed by 10 bases and V by 4 bases; bases with no gene match: 13. The germline CDR1 and CDR2 sequences are SGHRS and YFSETQ. This CDR3 region has 15 residues. The CDR3 bases are TGCGCCAGCAGCCCTGGGACAGGGAGTTCCCCCCCGCAGTATTTT. Amino acids: CASSPGTGSSPPQYF.

The chain employs TRBV4-1 and TRBJ1-5; TRBD1 agrees at 9 bases. CDR1 MGHRA and CDR2 YSYEKL come from the germline V gene. The CDR3 runs 14 residues. V was clipped by 1 base and J by 10 bases; unmatched bases: 5. The CDR3 sequence is CASSQGGQGKPQHF. CDR3 DNA: TGCGCCAGCAGCCAAGGGGGACAGGGTAAACCCCAGCATTTT.